A single TCR beta chain is shown here with its context. What it recognizes is unknown. Total RNA was isolated from each sample in quantities of at least 6 micrograms. Next came a second PCR, run for roughly 6 to 11 cycles, which used a sample-barcoded 5' primer along with a J-beta primer mix. TCRdb independently ran MiXCR on the 5' RACE reads; one entry per CDR3 protein. The sample contains fewer than 1.5 million distinct CDR3 sequences, about 40% of which appear only once. CDR3 size: 13 residues. The germline V gene encodes CDR1 SGHRS and CDR2 YFSETQ. With 0 bases clipped from V and 7 bases from J, the junction kept 1 base outside the gene matches. These data come from a study of blood T cells in healthy people across ages. Study-wide results and caveats: Naive T cell percentage strongly correlated with TCR beta diversity. Naive and antigen-experienced cells were not separated, limiting conclusive comparison. Naive CD4+ cells and diversity were both higher in long-lived donors than in aged donors.

V gene TRBV5-1 combines with J gene TRBJ1-2, with 9 bases aligning to TRBD1. The sequencing input was blood. The TCR was taken from a woman aged 18-35 years in good health. The CDR3 region has the DNA TGCGCCAGCAGCTTGGTACAGGGGGCTGGCTACACCTTC. The encoded protein is CASSLVQGAGYTF.